These 29 T cell receptor beta chains were sequenced from one sample in a study of chemoradiotherapy in HPV16-positive cancers. The protocol was immunoSEQ multiplex PCR, while the TCRdb copy is restricted to in-frame clones and leaves out a portion. The sample carries around 13,000 clones, roughly 80% recorded once. Sampling was conducted from a patient who underwent chemoradiotherapy. The receptors were sampled from a human donor with HPV-associated anogenital cancer.

The rearrangement links TRBV15 to TRBJ2-3; 10 bases agree with TRBD2. Germline lookup yields CDR1 LNHNV and CDR2 YYDKDF (reference sequence). The V and J ends lost 2 bases and 4 bases, in that order; junction bases with no gene match: 3. The CDR3 runs 15 residues. In DNA, the CDR3 is TGTGCCACCAGCAGACTAGCGGGGGCGGCAGATACGCAGTATTTT. Its translation is CATSRLAGAADTQYF.

The chain couples TRBV9 to TRBJ2-3; 9 nucleotides match TRBD2. Looked up from germline, CDR1 is SGDLS and CDR2 is YYNGEE. The CDR3 extends over 15 amino acids. The V gene end was trimmed by 0 bases and the J gene end by 4 bases; junction bases not matched to a gene: 3. The CDR3 loop is CASSVGGLASDTQYF. CDR3 DNA: TGTGCCAGCAGCGTAGGGGGACTAGCCTCAGATACGCAGTATTTT.

V and J are TRBV12-5 and TRBJ2-7, with 9 bases matching TRBD1. This CDR3 has 15 amino acids. V was pared by 6 bases and J by 2 bases, with 8 bases of the junction left unmatched. Germline V lookup: CDR1 LGHNT, CDR2 FRNRAP. DNA for the CDR3: TGTGCTAGTGGCCGAACCACAGGGGGCGCCTACGAGCAGTACTTC. This gives the protein CASGRTTGGAYEQYF.

This clone was seen just once. The chain carries TRBV6-5 and TRBJ2-7, with TRBD2 matching over 8 bases. The CDR3 totals 16 residues. From germline, CDR1 is MNHEY and CDR2 SVGAGI. Losses at the gene ends were 2 bases for V and 6 bases for J; bases not matched to a gene: 12. The CDR3 coding sequence is TGTGCCAGCAGTTACCGCCCCCCGGGGGGGATCGGCGAGCAGTACTTC. It specifies CASSYRPPGGIGEQYF.

The V gene is TRBV18, the J gene TRBJ2-3; the D call may be TRBD1 or TRBD2 (5 bases each). Germline V gene sequence: CDR1 KGHSH, CDR2 LQKENI. V was clipped by 3 bases and J by 2 bases, with 15 bases between them. The CDR3 covers 16 residues. CDR3: CASSPERGTTTDTQYF. The DNA for the CDR3 is TGTGCCAGCTCACCTGAGAGAGGGACGACCACAGATACGCAGTATTTT.

The V call is TRBV19, the J call TRBJ1-4; TRBD1 aligns across 8 bases. V trimming: 4 bases; J trimming: 7 bases; junction bases outside the gene matches: 8. Germline CDR1 is LNHDA and CDR2 is SQIVND (reference sequence). The CDR3 runs to 15 residues. CDR3 loop: CASSKMTGEGEKLFF. The CDR3 DNA reads TGTGCCAGTAGTAAAATGACAGGGGAGGGTGAAAAACTGTTTTTT.

A few counts support this clone. V usage is TRBV11-2 and J usage is TRBJ1-1, with D tentatively TRBD1 (5 bases). The length of the CDR3 is 14 residues. Between the trimmed V and J ends, which lost 5 bases and 4 bases, there was a span of 14 bases. Germline CDR1 and CDR2: SGHAT and FQNNGV. CDR3 residues: CASSVRQIGTEAFF. CDR3 nucleotides: TGTGCCAGCAGCGTCCGACAGATAGGCACTGAAGCTTTCTTT.

The chain employs TRBV2 and TRBJ2-7; D is possibly TRBD1 (6 bases). Germline CDR1 and CDR2: SNHLY and FYNNEI. The CDR3 covers 13 residues. V lost 7 bases and J lost 0, with 10 bases in between. The DNA for the CDR3 is TGTGCCAGCAACAACAGGGTCTCCTACGAGCAGTACTTC. Protein: CASNNRVSYEQYF.

The V gene is TRBV6-6, the J gene TRBJ2-2; 9 positions match TRBD2. CDR3 length: 14 amino acids. After removal of 5 bases from V and 4 bases from J, the junction contained 2 bases not matched to a gene. Germline V gene sequence: CDR1 MNHNY, CDR2 SVGAGI (reference sequence). Here the CDR3 reads CASSSGGITGELFF. CDR3 DNA sequence: TGTGCCAGCAGTAGCGGGGGGATCACCGGGGAGCTGTTTTTT.

The chain is built from TRBV10-2 and TRBJ2-3; D is possibly TRBD1 or TRBD2 (6 bases each). Germline values: CDR1 WSHSY, CDR2 SAAADI. V lost 10 bases and J lost 8, with 25 bases in between. This CDR3 has 15 amino acids. The CDR3 is CAIQTGGNGLGTQYF. In nucleotides, the CDR3 is TGCGCCATCCAAACCGGGGGCAATGGGCTAGGTACGCAGTATTTT.

The CDR3 reads CASSPRRGGNEKLFF. The DNA for the CDR3 is TGTGCCAGCAGCCCCCGCAGGGGGGGTAATGAAAAACTGTTTTTT. The chain combines TRBV14 with TRBJ1-4, with 7 bases that match TRBD1. The CDR3 extends over 15 amino acids. Germline CDR1 is SGHDN and CDR2 is FVKESK. Trimming at V came to 4 bases and at J to 4 bases, leaving 6 bases not matched to a gene.

V is TRBV18 and J is TRBJ1-4; the D is unclear. V lost 2 bases and J lost 5, with 12 bases in between. The CDR3 runs to 15 residues. Germline V gene data show CDR1 as KGHSH and CDR2 as LQKENI. The CDR3 is CASSPWRERNEKLFF. The CDR3, as DNA: TGTGCCAGCTCACCATGGAGGGAAAGAAATGAAAAACTGTTTTTT.

CDR3 coding DNA: TGTGCTAGTGGCTCAGGGTTTCGTGAGACCCAGTACTTC. Amino acid sequence: CASGSGFRETQYF. The chain combines TRBV12-5 with TRBJ2-5, with a possible D match to TRBD1 (5 bases). In germline, CDR1 is LGHNT, CDR2 FRNRAP. This CDR3 comprises 13 residues. V lost 6 bases and J lost 5, with 13 bases in between.

The genes are TRBV5-1 and TRBJ2-7, with TRBD1 matching over 10 bases. The germline CDR1 and CDR2 sequences are SGHRS and YFSETQ. After removal of 2 bases from V and 6 bases from J, the junction contained 5 bases not matched to a gene. The CDR3 has 14 residues. CDR3 residues: CASSFGDRGLEQYF. The CDR3 DNA reads TGCGCCAGCAGCTTTGGGGACAGGGGTCTCGAGCAGTACTTC.

The chain carries TRBV5-4 and TRBJ2-1; D remains ambiguous. Germline CDR1 and CDR2: SGHNT and YYREEE (reference sequence). The CDR3 sequence is 11 residues long. V was shortened by 4 bases and J by 9 bases, with 8 bases between the two germline ends. In nucleotides, the CDR3 is TGTGCCAGCAGCCGTGGCGTTGAGCAGTTCTTC. The encoded protein is CASSRGVEQFF.

The rearrangement joins TRBV7-6 to TRBJ2-7; D possibly uses TRBD1 or TRBD2 (7 bases each). The CDR3 is 15 residues long. In germline, CDR1 is SGHVS, CDR2 FNYEAQ. V lost 5 bases, J lost 2 bases, and 16 bases lay in between. The CDR3 protein is CASSPRGGTAYEQYF. CDR3 DNA sequence: TGTGCCAGCAGCCCGAGGGGAGGGACAGCCTACGAGCAGTACTTC.

The J gene is TRBJ2-7, the V gene TRBV18; D not certain. Per germline, CDR1 KGHSH and CDR2 LQKENI. V dropped 1 base and J dropped 3 bases, with 7 bases sitting between them. This CDR3 comprises 13 residues. CDR3 residues: CASSPRLDYEQYF. The CDR3 DNA reads TGTGCCAGCTCACCACGGCTAGACTACGAGCAGTACTTC.

The chain recombines TRBV4-1 with TRBJ1-2; D gene ambiguous. CDR3 length: 15 residues. Germline V lookup: CDR1 MGHRA, CDR2 YSYEKL. With 0 bases removed from V and 5 bases from J, the gap between germline ends came to 13 bases. CDR3 region: CASSQDLQARYGYTF. The CDR3, as DNA: TGCGCCAGCAGCCAAGATCTTCAGGCTAGATATGGCTACACCTTC.

J is TRBJ1-1 and V is TRBV6-5; D gene unclear. The V gene's germline CDR1 is MNHEY and CDR2 SVGAGI. The V end was cut by 5 bases, the J end by 3 bases, with 10 bases between. The CDR3 extends over 13 amino acids. This CDR3 reads CASSRQYHTEAFF. CDR3 DNA sequence: TGTGCCAGCAGTAGGCAATATCACACTGAAGCTTTCTTT.

The chain links TRBV19 to TRBJ2-5; possibly TRBD1 for D (6 bases). The DNA end is a closer match to TRBJ2-7, so the J assignment may be wrong. The CDR3 runs to 13 residues. Germline CDR1 LNHDA, CDR2 SQIVND (reference sequence). The CDR3 region is CASSRDTTYEQYF. In DNA, the CDR3 is TGTGCCAGTAGCCGGGACACCACCTACGAGCAGTACTTC.

V and J are TRBV2 and TRBJ1-2; 7 bases match TRBD1. Germline V lookup: CDR1 SNHLY, CDR2 FYNNEI. The CDR3 runs 15 residues. Losses at the gene ends were 5 bases for V and 8 bases for J; bases not matched to a gene: 14. DNA of the CDR3: TGTGCCAGCAGTACCAGAACAGGGGCCCGCGGGGGCTACACCTTC. Translation gives CASSTRTGARGGYTF.

The chain links TRBV4-1 to TRBJ1-4; TRBD1 is a possible D gene (5 bases). The CDR3 loop spans 17 amino acids. Trimming stripped 0 bases from V and 7 bases from J, with 18 bases between. Looked up from germline, CDR1 is MGHRA and CDR2 is YSYEKL. Here the CDR3 reads CASSQDGMRGAGEKLFF. The DNA for the CDR3 is TGCGCCAGCAGCCAAGACGGCATGAGGGGTGCGGGTGAAAAACTGTTTTTT.

The chain combines TRBV30 with TRBJ1-2; D gene uncertain. The CDR3 totals 13 residues. Deletions cut 3 bases from V and 4 bases from J, with 12 bases between. In germline, CDR1 is GTSNPN, CDR2 SVGIG (reference sequence). Here the CDR3 reads CAWRSGPAYGYTF. In DNA form, the CDR3 reads TGTGCCTGGAGGTCCGGGCCAGCCTATGGCTACACCTTC.

The V call is TRBV6-1, the J call TRBJ2-1, with D unclear. CDR3 length equals 14 residues. Looked up from germline, CDR1 is MNHNS and CDR2 is SASEGT. V was trimmed by 2 bases and J by 7 bases, leaving 12 bases between them. This CDR3 is CASSELEVRNEQFF. CDR3 DNA sequence: TGTGCCAGCAGTGAATTGGAAGTTAGGAATGAGCAGTTCTTC.

This rearrangement joins TRBV6-5 to TRBJ1-1; maybe TRBD1 (5 bases). The CDR3 is 15 residues long. The germline V and J ends were trimmed by 0 bases and 1 base, with 9 bases remaining between them. In germline, CDR1 is MNHEY, CDR2 SVGAGI. CDR3 residues: CASSYSPGQNTEAFF. The CDR3 coding sequence is TGTGCCAGCAGTTACTCTCCGGGGCAGAACACTGAAGCTTTCTTT.

This clone showed up just a few times. The V call is TRBV4-2, the J call TRBJ2-1; no reliable D call. The CDR3 totals 14 residues. Trimming left V 0 bases short and J 4 bases short, with 7 bases between. Germline V lookup: CDR1 LGHNA, CDR2 YNFKEQ. CDR3 DNA: TGTGCCAGCAGCCAAGATGCACAGTACAATGAGCAGTTCTTC. Its protein product is CASSQDAQYNEQFF.

The chain uses TRBV9 and TRBJ2-7; the match to TRBD2 covers 7 bases. Germline V gives CDR1 SGDLS, CDR2 YYNGEE. The junction had 6 bases not matched to a gene; V was cut back by 2 bases and J by 4 bases. The CDR3 is 14 amino acids. The CDR3 region has the DNA TGTGCCAGCAGCGTGGGAGGGATAGGGTACGAGCAGTACTTC. It is translated as CASSVGGIGYEQYF.

CDR3 residues: CASSARTGRGEQYF. The DNA for the CDR3 is TGTGCCAGCAGTGCAAGGACAGGACGGGGCGAGCAGTACTTC. This sequence joins TRBV6-1 and TRBJ2-7; 7 positions match TRBD1. Per germline, CDR1 MNHNS and CDR2 SASEGT. The V segment lost 4 bases and the J segment 6 bases; nucleotides outside the gene matches: 9. This CDR3 contains 14 residues.

The V call is TRBV7-2, the J call TRBJ2-5, with 7 bases fitting TRBD1. Germline V gene sequence: CDR1 SGHTA, CDR2 FQGNSA. The V gene end was trimmed by 3 bases and the J gene end by 5 bases; junction bases not matched to a gene: 15. This CDR3 has 17 amino acids. This chain's CDR3 is CASSFFQGEFSGETQYF. In DNA form, the CDR3 reads TGTGCCAGCAGCTTTTTTCAGGGGGAGTTTTCTGGGGAGACCCAGTACTTC.